This TCR beta chain originates from a study of molecular identifiers for immune sequencing clone quantification. TCRdb re-derived calls from the PCR reads in MiXCR, one entry per CDR3 protein. The sample records about 500,000 distinct CDR3 sequences, around 21% being singletons. This clonotype was seen ten or more times. Per germline, CDR1 SEHNR and CDR2 FQNEAQ (reference sequence). Trimming took 5 bases from V and 8 from J, leaving 18 bases between them. This CDR3 contains 15 residues. The TCR was taken from a human donor in good health. Some libraries in this study had Jurkat cell RNA spiked in. The sequenced material came from naive CD8+ T cells from blood, with Jurkat cell RNA spiked in. Regarding subset: FACS-sorted CD8+CD4-CCR7+CD45RA+ naive T cells. This chain joins TRBV7-9 and TRBJ1-4; D is ambiguous. Written as DNA, the CDR3 is TGTGCCAGCAGCGATACCCTTTCGAGAGGAGAAAAACTGTTTTTT. Amino acids: CASSDTLSRGEKLFF.